The present entry profiles one T cell receptor (beta chain) with its context. This clonotype has more than one count but fewer than ten. It has no known antigen specificity. Base quality data are lacking; no much larger clone is found one base away. The source of the sample is a study of blood T cells in healthy people across ages (dated by TCRdb to the mid-2010s). Context from the whole study: In model experiments, template switching captured roughly one uniquely barcoded TCR beta cDNA molecule for every two T cells. To track age-related changes in TCR beta repertoire diversity, the study relied on deep sequencing normalized with unique cDNA molecular identifiers. Donors were grouped into four age groups: young (average approximately 16 years), middle-aged (39), aged (roughly 67) and long-lived (about 82). To avoid experimental bias, donors of different ages were randomly spread across the sequencing lanes. Two additional independent replicas of 1 million unique cDNA reads from the same blood draw were analyzed for two donors (one aged 18 to 30 and one aged 80 or older). Results the study describes overall, beyond this receptor: Estimates of total diversity based on one million sequenced T cells were regarded as lower bounds and as underestimates. Since profiling was done on bulk unsorted PBMCs, naive and antigen-experienced compartments could not be conclusively compared. Because the CMV infection status of the donors was unknown, age-related changes in expanded clonotypes may potentially have been confounded. There was a strong correlation between observed TCR beta diversity and the percentage of naive T cells measured by flow cytometry. Compared with the aged group, more naive CD4+ T cells, fewer expanded clones and increased TCR diversity were shown by the long-lived group, suggesting age selection. Observed TCR beta diversity per million T cells fell roughly linearly with age, and a significant reduction was already apparent by age around 39.

After removal of 6 bases from V and 3 bases from J, the junction retains 7 bases not matched to a gene. The CDR3 starts with the cysteine, ends with the phenylalanine, and has 14 residues. The read is trimmed to its CDR3 DNA, 42 bases read in frame from base 1. CDR1 and CDR2 are read off the germline V gene (reference sequence) as LGHDT and YNNKEL. Systemically healthy Caucasian individuals from Russia, 39 in total and aged about 6 to 95 years, were included as donors. Each donor gave ten milliliters of peripheral blood, collected into EDTA-treated Vacutainer tubes. Ficoll-Paque density-gradient centrifugation was used to isolate PBMCs, with at least 6.5 million obtained per sample. Trizol reagent was used to extract total RNA from PBMCs, with at least 5 micrograms per sample. The percentages of naive CD45RAhigh/CD27high T cells were determined by flow cytometry on a PBMC aliquot from every donor.

Libraries were prepared through 5' RACE. For sequencing, an Illumina HiSeq 2500 was employed. A second PCR of about 6 to 11 cycles was performed with a sample-barcoded 5' primer and a J-beta primer mix. A unique molecular identifier was introduced onto each TCR beta cDNA molecule by a template-switch 5' adaptor carrying 12 random nucleotides. Each sample yielded at least 2.5 million CDR3-containing paired-end reads. First-strand cDNA was synthesized from all RNA with the Mint cDNA synthesis kit, primed by a TRBC-specific oligonucleotide. After uracil-DNA glycosylase treatment, a first 18-cycle PCR used universal primers M1SS and BC2_uni_R on all cDNA. The authors' analysis ran thus. Each sample was normalized by randomly selecting 1 million high-quality reads, each carrying a distinct molecular identifier. Instead of being binned into consensus sequences, reads that shared molecular identifiers were thrown out. MiTCR, set to a Q25 quality threshold and the strictest error-elimination algorithm, was used for CDR3 identification, clonotype clustering and error correction. Lower-bound total TCR beta diversity was estimated with a nonparametric unseen species model using Euler transformation. The public reads were run again by TCRdb, first through fastp at Q25 and then through MiXCR, and only productive beta chains were kept. Entries are consolidated by CDR3 protein sequence, retaining the most common genes and DNA. TCRdb's processing, not the authors' own work, is the source of the V and J calls. The sample table lists 1,100,000 or so distinct CDR3 sequences, under 55% of them with a count of one. Jointly, the top ten make up under 20% of the sample.

The sequence was obtained from a woman aged 60 to 75 in good health. Sequenced sample: blood. This chain is built from TRBV3-1 and TRBJ2-7; 8 junctional bases match TRBD1. This receptor carries the CDR3 CASRPGQVGYEQYF. In nucleotide form, the sequence is TGTGCCAGCAGACCGGGACAGGTCGGCTACGAGCAGTACTTC.